One and the same sample provided the 14 T cell receptor beta chains below, sequenced in a study of identical twins' blood T cells. TCRdb processed the 5' RACE reads anew with MiXCR; each CDR3 protein has one entry. The table lists about 370,000 distinct CDR3 sequences, 28% of them singletons. Input material: PBMCs. All receptors come from a woman aged 18-55 years in good health.

CDR3 sequence: CASSPGDRLEAFF. The CDR3 DNA sequence: TGCGCCAGCAGCCCGGGGGACAGGCTTGAAGCTTTCTTT. V usage is TRBV5-1 and J usage is TRBJ1-1, with 8 nucleotides matching TRBD1. The CDR3 covers 13 residues. CDR1 and CDR2 from the germline V gene are SGHRS and YFSETQ. The V segment lost 4 bases and the J segment 7 bases; nucleotides outside the gene matches: 6.

The chain carries TRBV2 and TRBJ2-2, with no clear D. This CDR3 is built from 12 residues. V was trimmed by 7 bases and J by 3 bases, leaving 6 bases between them. The V gene's germline CDR1 is SNHLY and CDR2 FYNNEI. CDR3 bases: TGTGCCAGCAATCAGTACACCGGGGAGCTGTTTTTT. It codes for CASNQYTGELFF.

The table lists this clonotype with a few counts. This chain links TRBV13 with TRBJ1-3; D gene ambiguous. Germline CDR1 and CDR2: PRHDT and FYEKMQ (reference sequence). The CDR3 extends over 13 amino acids. Trimming shortened V by 5 bases and J by 0 bases, and 5 bases separated the two germline ends. The chain's CDR3 is CASSPYSGNTIYF. The CDR3 bases are TGTGCCAGCAGCCCATACTCTGGAAACACCATATATTTT.

Written as DNA, the CDR3 is TGTGCCAGCAGCCTTGAGCGGGAGTTTGACGAGACCCAGTACTTC. Residues: CASSLEREFDETQYF. The chain joins TRBV3-1 to TRBJ2-5; TRBD2 matches at 8 bases. CDR3 size: 15 residues. The germline gives CDR1 LGHDT, CDR2 YNNKEL (reference sequence). The V and J ends lost 4 bases and 5 bases, in that order; junction bases with no gene match: 9.

This clonotype was detected many times. This chain connects TRBV29-1 to TRBJ1-1, with no clear D. The CDR3 is 12 amino acids. Germline values: CDR1 SQVTM, CDR2 ANQGSEA. V was trimmed by 6 bases and J by 10 bases, leaving 18 bases between them. The CDR3 loop is CSVEIVGESAFF. The CDR3 DNA reads as TGCAGCGTCGAAATTGTGGGCGAGTCAGCTTTCTTT.

This clonotype occurred many times. V and J are TRBV29-1 and TRBJ1-4; D gene ambiguous. Looked up from germline, CDR1 is SQVTM and CDR2 is ANQGSEA. With 4 bases removed from V and 5 bases from J, the gap between germline ends came to 14 bases. The CDR3 spans 14 residues. The CDR3 spells CSVARIALNEKLFF. The CDR3 DNA is TGCAGCGTTGCCCGGATTGCCTTGAATGAAAAACTGTTTTTT.

This clonotype was seen a handful of times. This chain connects TRBV2 to TRBJ2-1; TRBD1 matches 9 bases. Germline-derived CDR1 and CDR2 are SNHLY and FYNNEI. V shed 7 bases, J shed 6 bases, and the junction held 10 bases outside the gene matches. CDR3 length: 15 amino acids. CDR3 amino acids: CASTLGQGRVNEQFF. The CDR3 DNA reads as TGTGCCAGCACCTTGGGACAGGGAAGGGTCAATGAGCAGTTCTTC.

The table lists this clonotype with a count of one. CDR3 bases: TGTGCCAGCAGTGGAGGACAGATCGGAGAGACCCAGTACTTC. It encodes CASSGGQIGETQYF. The chain couples TRBV2 to TRBJ2-5, with D possibly TRBD1 on 6 matching bases. The ends were cut back, 4 bases at V and 4 bases at J, with 13 bases in the middle. The CDR3 is 14 residues long. Per the germline V gene, CDR1 is SNHLY and CDR2 is FYNNEI.

A few counts support this clonotype. The chain uses TRBV2 and TRBJ2-3; D not certain. The germline V gene has CDR1 SNHLY and CDR2 FYNNEI. The CDR3 length is 14 residues. V lost 5 bases to trimming and J lost 1 base, with 10 bases between them. The CDR3 DNA reads as TGTGCCAGCAGTTGGGTCACTGGCACAGATACGCAGTATTTT. It encodes CASSWVTGTDTQYF.

There are many counts of this clonotype. The chain employs TRBV3-1 and TRBJ1-2; the D is unclear. Between the trimmed V and J ends, which lost 8 bases and 2 bases, there was a span of 12 bases. Germline V gene sequence: CDR1 LGHDT, CDR2 YNNKEL (reference sequence). This CDR3 is built from 13 residues. The CDR3: CASSPDGNYGYTF. In nucleotides, the CDR3 is TGTGCCAGCTCACCCGACGGGAACTATGGCTACACCTTC.

This chain uses TRBV7-2 with TRBJ2-7; D gene unclear. Per germline, CDR1 SGHTA and CDR2 FQGNSA. Trimming removed 5 bases from V and 6 bases from J, with 8 bases in between. The CDR3 runs to 11 residues. CDR3 DNA: TGTGCCAGCAGCCCCGCGCTCGAGCAGTACTTC. Protein product: CASSPALEQYF.

For the CDR3, the DNA is TGTGCCAGCAGTGATGGCAGCTCATTCGGCGGCTACACCTTC. Translation: CASSDGSSFGGYTF. This rearrangement joins TRBV6-2 or TRBV6-3 to TRBJ1-2; D remains ambiguous. V lost 5 bases and J lost 8, with 18 bases in between. The CDR3 spans 14 residues. From germline, CDR1 is MNHEY and CDR2 SVGEGT.

The chain uses TRBV5-1 and TRBJ1-5; D call uncertain. CDR1 and CDR2 (germline): SGHRS, YFSETQ. The CDR3 has 14 amino acids. V lost 3 bases to trimming and J lost 8 bases, with 15 bases between them. CDR3 DNA sequence: TGCGCCAGCAGCTCTGACGGTCCATGGGAGCCCCAGCATTTT. It yields the protein CASSSDGPWEPQHF.

This chain uses TRBV4-2 with TRBJ1-1; D ambiguous. This CDR3 spans 14 amino acids. Germline loops: CDR1 LGHNA, CDR2 YNFKEQ. V gave up 1 base and J gave up 2 bases, with 8 bases separating them. The CDR3 DNA follows: TGTGCCAGCAGCCAAGTACGCACAAACACTGAAGCTTTCTTT. Its protein product is CASSQVRTNTEAFF.